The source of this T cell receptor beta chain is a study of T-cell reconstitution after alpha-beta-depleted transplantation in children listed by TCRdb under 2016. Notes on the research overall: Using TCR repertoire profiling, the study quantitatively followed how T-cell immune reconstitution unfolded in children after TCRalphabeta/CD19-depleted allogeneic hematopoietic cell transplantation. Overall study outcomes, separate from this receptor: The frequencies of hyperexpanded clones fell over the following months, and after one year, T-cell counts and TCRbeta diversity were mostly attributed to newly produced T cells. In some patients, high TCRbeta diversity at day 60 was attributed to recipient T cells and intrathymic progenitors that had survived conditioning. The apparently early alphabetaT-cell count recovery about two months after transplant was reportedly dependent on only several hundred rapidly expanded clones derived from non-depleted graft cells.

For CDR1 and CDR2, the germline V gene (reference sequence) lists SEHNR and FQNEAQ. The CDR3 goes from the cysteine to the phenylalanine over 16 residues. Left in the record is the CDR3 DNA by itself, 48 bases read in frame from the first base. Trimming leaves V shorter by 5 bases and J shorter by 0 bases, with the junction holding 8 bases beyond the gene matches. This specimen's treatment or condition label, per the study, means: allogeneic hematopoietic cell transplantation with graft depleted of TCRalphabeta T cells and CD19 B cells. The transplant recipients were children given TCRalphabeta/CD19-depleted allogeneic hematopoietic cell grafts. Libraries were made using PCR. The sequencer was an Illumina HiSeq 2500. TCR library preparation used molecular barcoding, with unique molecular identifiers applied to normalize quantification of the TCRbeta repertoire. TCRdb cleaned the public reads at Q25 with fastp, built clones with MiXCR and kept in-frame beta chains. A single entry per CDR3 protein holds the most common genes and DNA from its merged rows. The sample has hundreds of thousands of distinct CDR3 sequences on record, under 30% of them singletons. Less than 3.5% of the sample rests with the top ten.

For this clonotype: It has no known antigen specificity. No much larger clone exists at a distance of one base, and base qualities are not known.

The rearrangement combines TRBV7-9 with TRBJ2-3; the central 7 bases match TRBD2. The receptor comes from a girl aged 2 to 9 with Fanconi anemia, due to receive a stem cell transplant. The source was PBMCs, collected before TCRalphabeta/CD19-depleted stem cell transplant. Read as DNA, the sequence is TGTGCCAGCAGCCTCCCGACTAGCACAAGCACAGATACGCAGTATTTT. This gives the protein CASSLPTSTSTDTQYF.